A selection of T cell receptor beta chains follows, all from one sample in a study of cytomegalovirus exposure and HLA in healthy donors. Sequencing was performed with immunoSEQ multiplex PCR; in TCRdb, only in-frame clones are kept and a portion is missing. This sample has roughly 150,000 clones, with almost 85% found just once. Sequencing was done on a sample of PBMCs. These receptors were taken from a man aged 25-45 years in good health and CMV-seronegative. The CDR3 runs from the conserved cysteine through the conserved F or W. A D gene is named only where the DNA matches it firmly. Not all rows give a size; the values are once, few, many and, for expanded clones, a class.

size	D	J	V	DNA	CDR3
-	TRBD2	TRBJ2-1	TRBV7-2	TGTGCCAGCAGCTTAGGGTTAGCGGGAGCTTACAATGAGCAGTTCTTC	CASSLGLAGAYNEQFF
-	TRBD1	TRBJ2-5	TRBV11-2	TGTGCCAGCAGCGCTACAGGGGGCTGGGGAGAGACCCAGTACTTC	CASSATGGWGETQYF
many	TRBD1	TRBJ1-1	TRBV18	TGTGCCAGCTCATCGACGGGGACAGCGAACACTGAAGCTTTCTTT	CASSSTGTANTEAFF
once	-	TRBJ2-3	TRBV5-1	TGCGCCAGCAGCTTGGACAGCTTCACAGATACGCAGTATTTT	CASSLDSFTDTQYF
-	TRBD2	TRBJ2-3	TRBV28	TGTGCCAGCAGTTCTCCCCCTAGCGGGGGGTCAGATACGCAGTATTTT	CASSSPPSGGSDTQYF
-	TRBD2	TRBJ2-2	TRBV6-4	TGTGCCAGCAGTGACGGGGGGGTGAACACCGGGGAGCTGTTTTTT	CASSDGGVNTGELFF
-	-	TRBJ1-1	TRBV6-5	TGTGCCAGCAGTCCAGGGGTGAACACTGAAGCTTTCTTT	CASSPGVNTEAFF
-	-	TRBJ2-3	TRBV5-3	TGTGCCAGAAGCCCACCCTCCTTTGCGGTCCAGTTTGCAGATACGCAGTATTTT	CARSPPSFAVQFADTQYF
once	TRBD1	TRBJ1-3	TRBV18	TGTGCCAGCTCACCTACCGGGACAGGGAATGGAAACACCATATATTTT	CASSPTGTGNGNTIYF
-	TRBD1	TRBJ2-7	TRBV10-1	TGCGCCAGCACCTTACAGGGGGCCACCTACGAGCAGTACTTC	CASTLQGATYEQYF
-	-	TRBJ1-1	TRBV30	TGTGCCCGAAATCGACAGAACACTGAAGCTTTCTTT	CARNRQNTEAFF
once	-	TRBJ1-2	TRBV6-5	TGTGCCAGCAGGCCTCCGGGAAACTATGGCTACACCTTC	CASRPPGNYGYTF
-	-	TRBJ2-3	TRBV5-4	TGTGCCAGCAGCTCCGGTGAGTTGAGGAGCACAGATACGCAGTATTTT	CASSSGELRSTDTQYF
-	TRBD2	TRBJ2-3	TRBV6-1	TGTGCCAGCAGTGCTTGGATAGCGGGGGGTACCAGTAGCACAGATACGCAGTATTTT	CASSAWIAGGTSSTDTQYF
-	-	TRBJ2-3	TRBV5-1	TGCGCCAGCAGCTTGGTCGGGACTTTACCAGATACGCAGTATTTT	CASSLVGTLPDTQYF
-	-	TRBJ1-6	TRBV7-9	TGTGCCAGCAGCTTAGTAAGCGATGGGTCACCCCTCCACTTT	CASSLVSDGSPLHF
-	-	TRBJ2-7	TRBV21-1	TGTGCCACCTCGCCGGACACTCTTACCTCCTACGAGCAGTACTTC	CATSPDTLTSYEQYF
-	-	TRBJ2-7	TRBV4-3	TGCGCCAGCAGCCAAGATTTCTACGGACAGAACGAGCAGTACTTC	CASSQDFYGQNEQYF
once	-	TRBJ2-7	TRBV5-4	TGTGCCAGCAGCTTGGACGACTACTCCTACGAGCAGTACTTC	CASSLDDYSYEQYF
-	TRBD1	TRBJ1-1	TRBV11-3	TGTGCCAGCAGCCGGTCGGACAGGGCAGCTTTCTTT	CASSRSDRAAFF
-	TRBD1	TRBJ2-7	TRBV11-2	TGTGCCAGCAGCCCGCAGGACAGGAGCTCCTACGAGCAGTACTTC	CASSPQDRSSYEQYF
-	TRBD1	TRBJ2-3	TRBV5-6	TGTGCCAGCAGCTTGGGGACAGGGGGGTATAGGGATACGCAGTATTTT	CASSLGTGGYRDTQYF
-	-	TRBJ2-7	TRBV7-8	TGTGCCAGCAGCTTAGGTGGCAGGGCTTACTACGAGCAGTACTTC	CASSLGGRAYYEQYF
-	-	TRBJ2-7	TRBV19	TGTGCCAGTAGTATAGATAGAGGGTTCGAGCAGTACTTC	CASSIDRGFEQYF
-	-	TRBJ2-7	TRBV11-3	TGTGCCAGCAGCGAGACCGGGGAGTATACCTACGAGCAGTACTTC	CASSETGEYTYEQYF
few	-	TRBJ1-2	TRBV4-3	TGCGCCAGCAGCCAAGATATAGCTAACTATGGCTACACCTTC	CASSQDIANYGYTF
-	TRBD2	TRBJ2-5	TRBV2	TGTGCCAGCGGGCGGGAGTACCAAGAGACCCGGTACTTC	CASGREYQETRYF
-	-	TRBJ2-7	TRBV5-1	TGCGCCAGCAGCTTCGGAGGAACCTACGAGCAGTACTTC	CASSFGGTYEQYF
-	TRBD2	TRBJ2-7	TRBV11-2	TGTGCCAGCAGCTTAACTAGCGGGGGGAGGTACGAGCAGTACTTC	CASSLTSGGRYEQYF
-	-	TRBJ2-5	TRBV30	TGTGCCTGGAGTTACGGCGCAGGGTACTTAACGCCCCAGTACTTC	CAWSYGAGYLTPQYF
-	TRBD2	TRBJ2-7	TRBV5-1	TGCGCCAGCAGCTTAGCGGGGGGGCTCGAGCAGTACTTC	CASSLAGGLEQYF
once	TRBD2	TRBJ2-5	TRBV7-9	TGTGCCAGCAGCCTCCGGCGGGGGGCACTGGAGACCCAGTACTTC	CASSLRRGALETQYF
-	TRBD1	TRBJ2-7	TRBV10-2	TGCGCCAGCAGGACAGGACAGGGGGCTCTCTACGAGCAGTACTTC	CASRTGQGALYEQYF
-	TRBD1	TRBJ1-4	TRBV7-9	TGTGCCAGCAGCTCACAAGGACAGGCCTTAAATGAAAAACTGTTTTTT	CASSSQGQALNEKLFF
-	-	TRBJ1-1	TRBV6-6	TGTGCCAGCAGTAATCCTCAGGGAGGCAACACTGAAGCTTTCTTT	CASSNPQGGNTEAFF
-	TRBD2	TRBJ2-7	TRBV19	TGTGCCAGTAGTATGGGACTAGCGGGTTACGAGCAGTACTTC	CASSMGLAGYEQYF
-	TRBD1	TRBJ2-1	TRBV27	TGTGCCAGCAGTTTCCTAGGACAGGTGCTTTATGAGCAGTTCTTC	CASSFLGQVLYEQFF
-	-	TRBJ2-7	TRBV27	TGTGCCAGCAGGGCGGGACTCAACTACGAGCAGTACTTC	CASRAGLNYEQYF
-	-	TRBJ2-7	TRBV14	TGTGCCAGCAGCCAATCCAGGGGATTCAGCGAGCAGTACTTC	CASSQSRGFSEQYF
once	TRBD2	TRBJ2-7	TRBV7-2	TGTGCCAGCAGCGGGGGACTAGCTGTCTACGAGCAGTACTTC	CASSGGLAVYEQYF
-	-	TRBJ2-7	TRBV30	TGTGCCTGGAGTGCAGGGTTGCAAAACTACGAGCAGTACTTC	CAWSAGLQNYEQYF
-	-	TRBJ2-7	TRBV6-6	TGTGCCAGCAGTTACTCCGGGGGTGGGCAGGACTACGAGCAGTACTTC	CASSYSGGGQDYEQYF
-	TRBD1	TRBJ1-1	TRBV10-1	TGCGCCAGCAGCCGGGACAGGGAGATCACTGAAGCTTTCTTT	CASSRDREITEAFF
-	TRBD2	TRBJ2-1	TRBV30	TGTGCCTGGAGTCTAGCGGGAGCCTCCTACAATGAGCAGTTCTTC	CAWSLAGASYNEQFF
few	-	TRBJ1-2	TRBV6-1	TGTGCCAGCAGTGAATCTGGGGGGAGAATAACCTATGGCTACACCTTC	CASSESGGRITYGYTF
-	-	TRBJ1-5	TRBV28	TGTGCCAGCAGCTCTTCCTTGGGGGGTTTCCTGCCCCAGCATTTT	CASSSSLGGFLPQHF
-	-	TRBJ1-5	TRBV19	TGTGCCAGTCGGTACGGAGATAATCAGCCCCAGCATTTT	CASRYGDNQPQHF